The next 24 T cell receptor beta chains were all read from a single sample in a study of T cells after yellow fever vaccination. TCRdb processed the 5' RACE reads anew with MiXCR; each CDR3 protein has one entry. The data show roughly 500,000 distinct CDR3 sequences, 15% to 20% seen once. The specimen comprised PBMCs, sampled 15 days after the yellow fever booster vaccination. All receptors derive from a man younger than 40 who received the YFV17D yellow fever vaccine.

This clonotype was seen only a few times. In nucleotides, the CDR3 is TGTGCCAGCAGCCCCCCAGCGGGAAACTTGAATGAGCAGTTCTTC. This gives the protein CASSPPAGNLNEQFF. The chain has TRBV3-1 and TRBJ2-1; 7 bases match TRBD2. J was trimmed by 7 bases and V by 4 bases; bases with no gene match: 10. Germline loops: CDR1 LGHDT, CDR2 YNNKEL (reference sequence). The CDR3 covers 15 residues.

This clonotype occurred a few times. V usage is TRBV3-1 and J usage is TRBJ2-7, with 12 bases identical to TRBD2. This CDR3 is 19 amino acids long. Germline lookup yields CDR1 LGHDT and CDR2 YNNKEL (reference sequence). Trimming took 2 bases from V and 6 from J; bases not matched to a gene: 17. CDR3 in amino acids: CASSQTPGLAGRSQTEQYF. CDR3 DNA: TGTGCCAGCAGCCAAACTCCGGGACTAGCGGGCCGGTCCCAAACCGAGCAGTACTTC.

This clonotype was counted between two and nine times. The V call is TRBV7-2, the J call TRBJ2-7; D gene uncertain. Between the trimmed V and J ends, which lost 3 bases and 3 bases, there was a span of 9 bases. The CDR3 extends over 13 amino acids. The V gene's germline CDR1 is SGHTA and CDR2 FQGNSA. The CDR3: CASSLNPFYEQYF. DNA for the CDR3: TGTGCCAGCAGCTTGAATCCCTTCTACGAGCAGTACTTC.

The sample holds a few counts of this clonotype. The chain uses TRBV20-1 and TRBJ1-1; D might be TRBD1 (6 bases). V was cut by 6 bases and J by 0 bases, with 17 bases left in between. Germline V gene data show CDR1 as DFQATT and CDR2 as SNEGSKA (reference sequence). CDR3 length equals 15 residues. CDR3 loop: CSAHVGGRMNTEAFF. Written as DNA, the CDR3 is TGCAGTGCGCACGTTGGGGGCAGGATGAACACTGAAGCTTTCTTT.

The CDR3 coding sequence is TGCAGTGCCCATGCAGGGCTGACTGAAGCTTTCTTT. Translating gives CSAHAGLTEAFF. This rearrangement joins TRBV20-1 to TRBJ1-1, with D possibly matching TRBD1 (5 bases). Per the germline V gene, CDR1 is DFQATT and CDR2 is SNEGSKA (reference sequence). V gave up 6 bases and J gave up 5 bases, with 13 bases separating them. The CDR3 runs to 12 residues.

Here the CDR3 DNA reads TGCAGTGCTACCAGGGACACCTACGAGCAGTACTTC. Translation: CSATRDTYEQYF. V gene TRBV20-1 combines with J gene TRBJ2-7, with a weak D call TRBD1 (6 bases). V lost 4 bases to trimming and J lost 2 bases, with 9 bases between them. CDR1 and CDR2 from the germline V gene are DFQATT and SNEGSKA (reference sequence). This CDR3 is 12 amino acids long.

This clonotype has only a few counts. V and J are TRBV29-1 and TRBJ2-5, with D hard to call. Germline V gene lookup returns CDR1 SQVTM and CDR2 ANQGSEA. The germline V and J ends were trimmed by 4 bases and 5 bases, with 8 bases remaining between them. CDR3 length equals 11 residues. The CDR3 is CSVGVGETQYF. The CDR3, as DNA: TGCAGCGTTGGGGTAGGCGAGACCCAGTACTTC.

V gene TRBV3-1 combines with J gene TRBJ1-3; D uncertain. This CDR3 is 15 amino acids long. The germline V and J ends were trimmed by 0 bases and 9 bases, with 15 bases remaining between them. Germline CDR1 LGHDT, CDR2 YNNKEL (reference sequence). CDR3 protein: CASSQDLRSKGTIYF. In DNA form, the CDR3 reads TGTGCCAGCAGCCAAGATCTACGGAGTAAGGGCACCATATATTTT.

This clonotype was detected a few times. The chain combines TRBV7-2 with TRBJ2-2, with D maybe TRBD2 (5 bases). With 2 bases removed from V and 4 bases from J, the gap between germline ends came to 8 bases. Germline CDR1 and CDR2: SGHTA and FQGNSA. This CDR3 contains 14 residues. For the CDR3, the DNA is TGTGCCAGCAGCTTAATGAGCGGCACCGGGGAGCTGTTTTTT. Translating gives CASSLMSGTGELFF. Using reference TRBV7-2 and TRBJ2-2 for the parts outside the CDR3, the full variable domain is GAGVSQSPSNKVTEKGKDVELRCDPISGHTALYWYRQSLGQGLEFLIYFQGNSAPDKSGLPSDRFSAERTGGSVSTLTIQRTQQEDSAVYLCASSLMSGTGELFFGEGSRLTVL.

The rearrangement uses TRBV27 and TRBJ2-1; 10 nucleotides align to TRBD2. This CDR3 is 15 amino acids long. Germline CDR1 MNHEY, CDR2 SMNVEV (reference sequence). The trim removed 7 bases at V and 9 bases at J, leaving 12 bases unmatched. This chain's CDR3 is CASNSLAGMTFEQFF. For the CDR3, the DNA is TGTGCCAGCAACTCACTAGCGGGAATGACATTTGAGCAGTTCTTC.

This chain connects TRBV4-3 to TRBJ1-3; no reliable D call. The germline V gene has CDR1 LGHNA and CDR2 YSLEER. This CDR3 has 15 amino acids. V was cut by 0 bases and J by 4 bases, with 10 bases left in between. Written as DNA, the CDR3 is TGCGCCAGCAGCCAAGAATGGGCATTCGGAAACACCATATATTTT. Translation gives CASSQEWAFGNTIYF.

The sample holds a few counts of this clonotype. The V call is TRBV30, the J call TRBJ2-2; D remains unclear. This CDR3 has 13 amino acids. Germline V lookup: CDR1 GTSNPN, CDR2 SVGIG (reference sequence). The V end lost 3 bases, the J end lost 3 bases, and 8 bases lay between the germline ends. The CDR3 sequence: CAWRRAHTGELFF. CDR3 sequence (DNA): TGTGCCTGGAGAAGGGCCCACACCGGGGAGCTGTTTTTT.

This clonotype was seen only a few times. This chain connects TRBV19 to TRBJ1-5; 10 bases match TRBD1. The V segment lost 4 bases and the J segment 6 bases; nucleotides outside the gene matches: 6. Germline V CDR1 and CDR2: LNHDA, SQIVND (reference sequence). The CDR3 extends over 15 amino acids. The CDR3 DNA follows: TGTGCCAGTAGTACGACAGGGGGCGTTAGTCAGCCCCAGCATTTT. Amino acids: CASSTTGGVSQPQHF.

J is TRBJ2-1 and V is TRBV18; 8 bases line up with TRBD1. J was trimmed by 5 bases and V by 6 bases; bases with no gene match: 6. Per the germline V gene, CDR1 is KGHSH and CDR2 is LQKENI. The length of the CDR3 is 14 residues. CDR3 region: CASSRLDRDNEQFF. The DNA of the CDR3 is TGTGCCAGCTCTCGTTTGGACAGGGACAATGAGCAGTTCTTC.

This chain links TRBV19 with TRBJ2-3; no clear D gene. Germline-derived CDR1 and CDR2 are LNHDA and SQIVND (reference sequence). Trimming took 5 bases from V and 2 from J, leaving 8 bases between them. There are 13 residues in the CDR3. The DNA of the CDR3 is TGTGCCAGTAGTGAACCATCCACAGATACGCAGTATTTT. This codes for CASSEPSTDTQYF.

This clonotype has only a few counts. The chain joins TRBV29-1 to TRBJ2-7; D not resolved. CDR3 length equals 13 residues. V dropped 6 bases and J dropped 5 bases, with 17 bases sitting between them. Looked up from germline, CDR1 is SQVTM and CDR2 is ANQGSEA. Here the CDR3 reads CSVQLRNGNEQYF. The CDR3 DNA follows: TGCAGCGTCCAACTCCGGAATGGAAACGAGCAGTACTTC.

This clonotype was detected only a few times. The rearrangement links TRBV20-1 to TRBJ2-1, with 8 bases matching TRBD2. Germline V gives CDR1 DFQATT, CDR2 SNEGSKA (reference sequence). The CDR3 has 15 residues. V shed 5 bases and J 1 base; nucleotides not matched to a gene: 7. The CDR3 region is CSAPGLVGSYNEQFF. The DNA of the CDR3 is TGCAGTGCTCCGGGACTAGTAGGTTCCTACAATGAGCAGTTCTTC.

V and J are TRBV9 and TRBJ1-2; D unclear. CDR3 length: 14 amino acids. The germline V and J ends were trimmed by 1 base and 4 bases, with 11 bases remaining between them. The germline CDR1 and CDR2 sequences are SGDLS and YYNGEE. Written as DNA, the CDR3 is TGTGCCAGCAGCGTAACTCTTGTGGGCTATGGCTACACCTTC. This encodes CASSVTLVGYGYTF.

There are a few counts of this clonotype. The chain carries TRBV5-8 and TRBJ2-1, with TRBD2 matching 10 bases. The CDR3 has 15 amino acids. CDR1 is SGHTS, CDR2 YDEGEE, per germline. J lost 5 bases, V lost 2 bases, and 4 bases had no gene match. The CDR3 sequence is CASSLGTSADNEQFF. CDR3 sequence (DNA): TGTGCCAGCAGCTTAGGGACTAGCGCCGACAATGAGCAGTTCTTC.

The chain couples TRBV10-2 to TRBJ2-5; 12 bases fit TRBD2. This CDR3 has 17 amino acids. Germline CDR1 is WSHSY and CDR2 is SAAADI. V lost 3 bases, J lost 10 bases, and 15 bases stayed unmatched. This CDR3 reads CASSDPSGRAPYPGQYF. CDR3 DNA sequence: TGCGCCAGCAGTGACCCTAGCGGGAGGGCCCCATACCCTGGCCAGTACTTC.

The V call is TRBV6-5, the J call TRBJ2-1; D is undetermined. The CDR3 runs 17 residues. Germline lookup yields CDR1 MNHEY and CDR2 SVGAGI. Between the trimmed V and J ends, which lost 2 bases and 0 bases, there was a span of 14 bases. CDR3 in DNA: TGTGCCAGCAGTTACGCCCTGGCCGCTAGCTCCTACAATGAGCAGTTCTTC. It specifies CASSYALAASSYNEQFF.

The chain carries TRBV20-1 and TRBJ2-7, with 7 bases aligning to TRBD1. The CDR3 sequence is 14 residues long. Per germline, CDR1 DFQATT and CDR2 SNEGSKA (reference sequence). The V and J ends lost 3 bases and 2 bases, in that order; junction bases with no gene match: 7. The DNA of the CDR3 is TGCAGTGCTAGCGATGGGACAGTTACCTACGAGCAGTACTTC. Its protein product is CSASDGTVTYEQYF.

The chain uses TRBV10-3 and TRBJ1-5, with no clear D. V was trimmed by 3 bases and J by 5 bases, leaving 5 bases between them. Germline CDR1 is ENHRY and CDR2 is SYGVKD. The CDR3 consists of 12 residues. CDR3 protein: CAISDRDQPQHF. In nucleotides, the CDR3 is TGTGCCATCAGTGACCGGGATCAGCCCCAGCATTTT.

The sample holds a few counts of this clonotype. The V gene is TRBV15, the J gene TRBJ2-3; D is ambiguous. CDR3 size: 13 residues. Germline assignment: CDR1 LNHNV and CDR2 YYDKDF (reference sequence). The ends were cut back, 0 bases at V and 6 bases at J, with 7 bases in the middle. The DNA for the CDR3 is TGTGCCACCAGCAGAGATGGAAGGGATACGCAGTATTTT. Protein product: CATSRDGRDTQYF.